The sequence of this TCR beta chain was determined in a study of blood T cell repertoires in COVID-19. In the original processing: Estimation of nucleated cell counts relied on the amplification of reference gene primers. Clones were sequenced by immunoSEQ multiplex PCR, and TCRdb holds only the in-frame ones, with some missing. The DNA gave D and trimming, while V, J and clone size come from that table. Of under 250,000 clones in the sample, 80% to 85% are singletons; the top ten hold more than 2.5%. The CDR3 is 16 amino acids. Trimming left V 5 bases short and J 1 base short, with 15 bases between. The V gene's germline CDR1 is KGHSH and CDR2 LQKENI.

This chain joins TRBV18 and TRBJ2-1; TRBD1 is a possible D gene (5 bases). The sequencing sample was made of peripheral blood. This TCR came from a woman younger than 45 who had recovered from COVID-19. CDR3 loop: CASSATRTTSYNEQFF. The CDR3 bases are TGTGCCAGCTCAGCCACAAGGACAACTTCCTACAATGAGCAGTTCTTC.